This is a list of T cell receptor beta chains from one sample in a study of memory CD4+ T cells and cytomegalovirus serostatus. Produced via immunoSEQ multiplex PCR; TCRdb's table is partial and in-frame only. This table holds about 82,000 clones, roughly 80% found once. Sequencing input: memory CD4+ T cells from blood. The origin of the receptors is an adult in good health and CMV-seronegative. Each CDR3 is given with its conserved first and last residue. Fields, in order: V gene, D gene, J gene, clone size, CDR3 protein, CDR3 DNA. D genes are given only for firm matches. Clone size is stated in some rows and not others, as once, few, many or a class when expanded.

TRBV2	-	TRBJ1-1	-	CASSRNMNTEAFF	TGTGCCAGCAGCCGAAACATGAACACTGAAGCTTTCTTT
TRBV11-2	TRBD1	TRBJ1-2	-	CASSLTTGRNGYTF	TGTGCCAGCAGCCTAACGACAGGGCGGAACGGCTACACCTTC
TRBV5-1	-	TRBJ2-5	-	CASTSSGTYQETQYF	TGCGCCAGCACATCCTCGGGGACGTACCAAGAGACCCAGTACTTC
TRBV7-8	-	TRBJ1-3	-	CASSPTGSGNTIYF	TGTGCCAGCAGTCCGACAGGCTCTGGAAACACCATATATTTT
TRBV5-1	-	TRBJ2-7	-	CASRKASSYEQYF	TGCGCCAGCAGGAAAGCGAGCTCCTACGAGCAGTACTTC
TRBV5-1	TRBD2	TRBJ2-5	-	CASSMGLAGAQETQYF	TGCGCCAGCAGCATGGGACTAGCGGGGGCCCAAGAGACCCAGTACTTC
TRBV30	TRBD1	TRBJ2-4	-	CAYDRGLKNIQYF	TGTGCCTACGACAGGGGATTAAAAAACATTCAGTACTTC
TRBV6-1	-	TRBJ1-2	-	CASSAQQANYGYTF	TGTGCCAGCAGCGCCCAGCAAGCTAACTATGGCTACACCTTC
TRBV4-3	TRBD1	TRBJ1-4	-	CASSQDGLFGTGATNEKLFF	TGCGCCAGCAGCCAAGATGGTTTGTTCGGGACAGGTGCGACTAATGAAAAACTGTTTTTT
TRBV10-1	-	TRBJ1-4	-	CASSPDRAPGEKLFF	TGCGCCAGCAGCCCGGACCGGGCCCCGGGAGAAAAACTGTTTTTT
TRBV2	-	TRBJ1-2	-	CASSDGGWGYTF	TGTGCCAGCAGTGATGGAGGATGGGGCTACACCTTC
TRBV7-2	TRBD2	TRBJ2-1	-	CASSLDRLAGEIEQFF	TGTGCCAGCAGCTTAGATCGGCTAGCGGGGGAGATCGAGCAGTTCTTC
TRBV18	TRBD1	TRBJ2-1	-	CASSLPAGTEYNEQFF	TGTGCCAGCTCACTACCCGCCGGGACAGAATACAATGAGCAGTTCTTC
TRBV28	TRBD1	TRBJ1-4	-	CASSRQGTNEKLFF	TGTGCCAGCAGTCGACAGGGGACTAATGAAAAACTGTTTTTT
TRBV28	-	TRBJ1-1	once	CASSPPDVSMGNTEAFF	TGTGCCAGCAGTCCACCAGACGTCTCAATGGGGAACACTGAAGCTTTCTTT
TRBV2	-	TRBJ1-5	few	CASSRQYISNQPQHF	TGTGCCAGCTCCAGACAGTACATTAGCAATCAGCCCCAGCATTTT
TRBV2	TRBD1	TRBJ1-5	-	CASRMTTGSNQPQHF	TGTGCCAGCAGGATGACGACAGGGAGCAATCAGCCCCAGCATTTT
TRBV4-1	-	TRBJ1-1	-	CASSPRGLNTEAFF	TGCGCCAGCAGCCCCCGGGGTTTGAACACTGAAGCTTTCTTT
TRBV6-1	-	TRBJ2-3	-	CASSPRTDTQYF	TGTGCCAGCAGTCCTCGCACAGATACGCAGTATTTT
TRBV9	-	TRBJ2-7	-	CASSVRFEAGEQYF	TGTGCCAGCAGCGTACGCTTCGAAGCTGGCGAGCAGTACTTC
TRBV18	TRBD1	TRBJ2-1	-	CASSLEDRGTYNEQFF	TGTGCCAGCTCACTCGAGGACAGGGGTACCTACAATGAGCAGTTCTTC
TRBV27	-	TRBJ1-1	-	CASSEKDSFMNTEAFF	TGTGCCAGCAGTGAAAAGGACAGTTTTATGAACACTGAAGCTTTCTTT
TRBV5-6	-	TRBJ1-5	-	CASSFYSNQPQHF	TGTGCCAGCAGCTTTTATAGCAATCAGCCCCAGCATTTT
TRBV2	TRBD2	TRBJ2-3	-	CASSGGGTIGDTQYF	TGTGCCAGCAGCGGGGGGGGGACCATTGGAGATACGCAGTATTTT